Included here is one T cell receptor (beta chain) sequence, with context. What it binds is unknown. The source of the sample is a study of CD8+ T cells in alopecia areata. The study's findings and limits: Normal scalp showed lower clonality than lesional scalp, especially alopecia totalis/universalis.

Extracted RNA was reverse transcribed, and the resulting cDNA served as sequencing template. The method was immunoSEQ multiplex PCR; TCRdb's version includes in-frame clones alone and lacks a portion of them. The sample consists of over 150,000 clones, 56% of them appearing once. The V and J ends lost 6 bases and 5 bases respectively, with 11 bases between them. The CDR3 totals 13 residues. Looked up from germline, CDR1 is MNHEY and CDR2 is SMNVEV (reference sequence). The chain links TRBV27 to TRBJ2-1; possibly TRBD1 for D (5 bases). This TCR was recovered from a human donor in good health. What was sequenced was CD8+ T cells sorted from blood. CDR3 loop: CASRARGHNEQFF. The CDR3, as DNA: TGTGCCAGCAGGGCTAGGGGTCACAATGAGCAGTTCTTC.